The subject of this entry is one T cell receptor (beta chain). The antigen is undetermined. The sample is drawn from a study of monozygotic twins with inflammatory bowel disease. General study results and limits: Twin pairs that were concordant did not differ from discordant pairs in repertoire similarity, possibly from limited power. Telling apart the different T cell subtypes was not possible.

Germline assignment: CDR1 SGHVS and CDR2 FQNEAQ. The CDR3 has 16 amino acids. Via template switching, UMIs carrying a 6-nucleotide sample barcode were introduced. With the 5' RACE reads reprocessed, TCRdb shows one record per CDR3 protein and no DNA. The specimen's table records 150,000 to 200,000 distinct CDR3 sequences. Sequences were obtained from blood. The J gene is TRBJ2-7, the V gene TRBV7-8; the TRBD2 assignment by TCRdb is unverifiable without DNA. This TCR derives from a human donor with ulcerative colitis or Crohn's disease, or a healthy co-twin of an affected twin (not recorded which). CDR3 protein: CASSPVSGSLRYEQYF.